These 4 T cell receptor beta chains were all obtained from the same sample, sequenced in a study of blood T cell repertoires in COVID-19 (dated by TCRdb to the early 2020s). The library relied on the immunoSEQ multiplex PCR assay. The clones in this table, taken by TCRdb from immuneACCESS, are in-frame only. Not every clone is retained; where verified, under half of the shortfall comes from an unresolved V gene, and the cause of the rest is unknown. This sample has approximately 330,000 clones in its table, and about 87% of those were observed once. Roughly a tenth of the sample is taken by the ten largest. The sequenced sample was peripheral blood. The receptors were sampled from a man aged 25-40 years with COVID-19, enrolled during active disease.

This clone came up once. The V call is TRBV27, the J call TRBJ2-7, with TRBD1 as a possible D gene (6 bases). CDR3 length: 13 amino acids. V was clipped by 3 bases and J by 0 bases, with 6 bases between them. Germline CDR1 is MNHEY and CDR2 is SMNVEV (reference sequence). The CDR3 DNA reads as TGTGCCAGCAGTTTGGACAGCTCCTACGAGCAGTACTTC. Translation: CASSLDSSYEQYF.

A remark on this clone: This may come from a read error, since a much larger clone is one base off. CDR3 nucleotide sequence: TGTGCCAGCAGCTCCCCGGGGAACACTGAAGCTTTCTTT. Protein sequence: CASSSPGNTEAFF. V is TRBV5-4 and J is TRBJ1-1; D is undetermined. Germline V CDR1 and CDR2: SGHNT, YYREEE (reference sequence). V lost 3 bases and J 1 base, leaving 7 bases between the germline ends. The CDR3 totals 13 residues.

The V gene is TRBV7-3, the J gene TRBJ1-1; D is ambiguous. Germline CDR1 SGHTA, CDR2 FQGTGA. This CDR3 is built from 14 residues. V was clipped by 0 bases and J by 1 base, with 6 bases between them. The CDR3 coding sequence is TGTGCCAGCAGCTTAACGTTGGCGAACACTGAAGCTTTCTTT. As protein: CASSLTLANTEAFF.

The CDR3 reads CASSEVPRVGYTF. As DNA, the CDR3 is TGTGCCAGCAGTGAGGTACCTCGGGTGGGCTACACCTTC. The chain carries TRBV2 and TRBJ1-2; D uncertain. Germline CDR1 SNHLY, CDR2 FYNNEI. V lost 3 bases and J lost 8, with 13 bases in between. The CDR3 has 13 amino acids. Full variable domain (remainder filled in from reference TRBV2 and TRBJ1-2): EPEVTQTPSHQVTQMGQEVILRCVPISNHLYFYWYRQILGQKVEFLVSFYNNEISEKSEIFDDQFSVERPDGSNFTLKIRSTKLEDSAMYFCASSEVPRVGYTFGSGTRLTVV.